This T cell receptor beta chain was observed in a study of cytomegalovirus exposure and HLA in healthy donors. Whole-study context: As released early, the data held roughly 85 million unique TCRs from HLA-typed donors.

PCR was performed using 60 Vbeta and 13 Jbeta primers. Under the authors' procedure: Roughly 11 million shared chains were among the 65 million to 85 million unique TCR beta chains that a later analysis counted. Using immunoSEQ multiplex PCR, the repertoire was profiled, and TCRdb retains in-frame clones only, with some absent. The DNA gave D and trimming, while V, J and clone size come from that table. The sample yields roughly 230,000 clones, around nine tenths seen once. About this clone itself: As yet, its antigen is unknown.

The CDR3 contains 14 residues. Germline V gives CDR1 MNHNS, CDR2 SASEGT. Unmatched junction bases numbered 6, after V lost 7 bases and J lost 3 bases. General observations from the study: A later analysis reportedly found fewer N-insertions in an Asian-associated ancestry cluster than the approximately 730-donor mean.

The sample consisted of PBMCs. The clonotype originates from a girl aged 2-10 years in good health and CMV-seronegative. This chain connects TRBV6-1 to TRBJ2-1, with 7 bases matching TRBD2. CDR3 sequence (DNA): TGTGCCAGCACTAAGCGGGGCAGCTACAATGAGCAGTTCTTC. Translation gives CASTKRGSYNEQFF.